A selection of T cell receptor beta chains follows, all from one sample in a study of cytomegalovirus exposure and HLA in healthy donors. Clones were read by immunoSEQ multiplex PCR, and TCRdb kept only the in-frame ones, dropping some. The sample yields approximately 300,000 clones, more than 80% seen once. The sequencing sample was made of PBMCs. These receptors originate from a woman under 30 in good health and CMV-seronegative. Each CDR3 is given with its conserved first and last residue. D genes are given only for firm matches. Size is stated for part of the rows, as once, few or many counts, or as a class when the clone is expanded.

>TRBV7-6|TRBD2|-|TRBJ2-7
CASSGGLAGPFEQYF
TGTGCCAGCAGCGGCGGACTAGCGGGCCCCTTCGAGCAGTACTTC
>TRBV2|TRBD1|-|TRBJ2-4
CASAGTDQNIQYF
TGTGCCAGCGCCGGGACAGACCAAAACATTCAGTACTTC
>TRBV13|TRBD2|-|TRBJ2-1
CASSLGLAGSVEQFF
TGTGCCAGCAGCTTAGGACTAGCGGGATCGGTTGAGCAGTTCTTC
>TRBV4-2|-|-|TRBJ2-1
CASSQGLLIGNEQFF
TGTGCCAGCAGCCAGGGACTCCTTATAGGTAATGAGCAGTTCTTC
>TRBV11-2|TRBD1|-|TRBJ1-5
CASSLGTGGGQPQHF
TGTGCCAGCAGCTTAGGTACAGGGGGAGGTCAGCCCCAGCATTTT
>TRBV28|-|-|TRBJ1-5
CASSQGLGRADQPQHF
TGTGCCAGCAGTCAGGGTTTGGGAAGGGCCGATCAGCCCCAGCATTTT
>TRBV9|-|-|TRBJ1-2
CASSAGTGGSGYGYTF
TGTGCCAGCAGCGCGGGTACTGGGGGCTCGGGCTATGGCTACACCTTC
>TRBV5-4|-|once|TRBJ2-1
CASSFGQSGYNEQFF
TGTGCCAGCAGCTTCGGGCAAAGCGGTTACAATGAGCAGTTCTTC
>TRBV9|-|-|TRBJ2-1
CASQPGPGVYNEQFF
TGTGCCAGTCAACCGGGACCGGGGGTTTACAATGAGCAGTTCTTC
>TRBV6-1|TRBD1|-|TRBJ1-5
CASSETGDSNQPQHF
TGTGCCAGCAGTGAAACAGGGGATAGCAATCAGCCCCAGCATTTT
>TRBV18|TRBD1|-|TRBJ1-2
CASSTDRVNYGYTF
TGTGCCAGCTCAACCGACAGGGTTAACTATGGCTACACCTTC
>TRBV5-1|TRBD2|-|TRBJ2-2
CASSLDSGRARGGELFF
TGCGCCAGCAGCTTGGACAGCGGGAGGGCCAGGGGCGGGGAGCTGTTTTTT
>TRBV7-2|-|-|TRBJ2-3
CASSWDQGTFTDTQYF
TGTGCCAGCAGCTGGGATCAGGGCACGTTCACAGATACGCAGTATTTT
>TRBV15|-|-|TRBJ2-7
CATSGPERDNSYEQYF
TGTGCCACCAGCGGCCCGGAGCGGGACAACTCCTACGAGCAGTACTTC
>TRBV5-1|-|-|TRBJ1-1
CASSSGIEAFF
TGCGCCAGCAGCTCCGGGATCGAAGCTTTCTTT
>TRBV7-8|-|-|TRBJ2-7
CASSLRALLPYEQYF
TGTGCCAGCAGCTTAAGAGCCTTACTACCCTACGAGCAGTACTTC
>TRBV27|-|once|TRBJ2-1
CASSSKRVVSYNEQFF
TGTGCCAGCAGTTCAAAGCGGGTAGTCTCCTACAATGAGCAGTTCTTC